This is a list of T cell receptor beta chains from one sample in a study of identical twins. TCRdb re-analysed the 5' RACE reads in MiXCR, keeping a single row per CDR3 protein. The sample holds fewer than 450,000 distinct CDR3 sequences; about 9% are singletons and the top ten take under 9.5%. Specimen: naive T cells sorted from blood. The receptor set was obtained from a woman between 50 and 59 years old in good health. The CDR3 runs from the conserved cysteine through the conserved F or W. A D gene is named only where the DNA matches it firmly. Clone size, where shown, is once, few, many, or a class for clones that have expanded.

cdr3_length	d_call	clone_size	v_call	j_call	cdr3_nt	cdr3_aa
13	NA	NA	TRBV12-3/TRBV12-4	TRBJ1-1	TGTGCCAGCACCCTTTCCCTGAACACTGAAGCTTTCTTT	CASTLSLNTEAFF
16	NA	NA	TRBV5-1	TRBJ2-1	TGCGCCAGCAGCCCGCGCGAGGTAAGCTCCTACAATGAGCAGTTCTTC	CASSPREVSSYNEQFF
14	NA	few	TRBV11-2	TRBJ2-1	TGTGCCACCGGGGGCGGGACCATATACAATGAGCAGTTCTTC	CATGGGTIYNEQFF
13	TRBD2	NA	TRBV12-3/TRBV12-4	TRBJ2-1	TGTGCCACCGGGACTAGCTCCTACAATGAGCAGTTCTTC	CATGTSSYNEQFF
15	TRBD2	many	TRBV12-3/TRBV12-4	TRBJ2-3	TGTGCCAGCACCTCTGGGACTAGCGGGAGAAATACGCAGTATTTT	CASTSGTSGRNTQYF
13	TRBD2	many	TRBV20-1	TRBJ2-7	TGCAGTGCTAGAGACCACACTAGCGGGAAGGCGTACTTC	CSARDHTSGKAYF
10	TRBD1	NA	TRBV10-3	TRBJ2-5	TGTGCCACCGCAGGGGGGACCCAGTACTTC	CATAGGTQYF
12	NA	NA	TRBV20-1	TRBJ2-7	TGCAGTGCCCCGCGGGGCCCCTACGAGCAGTACTTC	CSAPRGPYEQYF
14	NA	few	TRBV6-1	TRBJ1-5	TGTGCCAGCAGCGAAAATAGGGGCAATCAGCCCCAGCATTTT	CASSENRGNQPQHF
13	NA	NA	TRBV29-1	TRBJ2-2	TGCAGCGTGATGGAGGCGGCGGCCGGGGAGCTGTTTTTT	CSVMEAAAGELFF
17	TRBD2	NA	TRBV20-1	TRBJ2-1	TGCAGTGCTAGAGAAAGCAGAGTAGGCGGGAGGGGTAATGAGCAGTTCTTC	CSARESRVGGRGNEQFF
14	NA	NA	TRBV10-3	TRBJ2-7	TGTGCCATCAGGCCTGGGGGGCGCGGAAACGAGCAGTACTTC	CAIRPGGRGNEQYF
12	NA	once	TRBV30	TRBJ1-1	TGTGCCTGGACGCTGCGGGGGGATGAAGCTTTCTTT	CAWTLRGDEAFF
14	NA	many	TRBV5-5	TRBJ1-3	TGTGCCAGCAGCTTGGTGCGGGACGGAAACACCATATATTTT	CASSLVRDGNTIYF
16	TRBD2	many	TRBV11-2	TRBJ2-2	TGTGCCAGCAGCCCTCAACTAGCGGAGCTCACCGGGGAGCTGTTTTTT	CASSPQLAELTGELFF
17	NA	few	TRBV6-5	TRBJ2-7	TGTGCCAGCAGTTACTCGACCCCGGGCCCGGTGGCCTACGAGCAGTACTTC	CASSYSTPGPVAYEQYF
16	NA	NA	TRBV6-6	TRBJ2-3	TGTGCCAGCAGTTACTCGGCGGGGACAAGAGGGGATACGCAGTATTTT	CASSYSAGTRGDTQYF
13	NA	NA	TRBV20-1	TRBJ2-1	TGCAGTGCTCGTCCGGGAGTGGGGAATGAGCAGTTCTTC	CSARPGVGNEQFF
16	NA	few	TRBV5-1	TRBJ1-3	TGCGCCAGCAGCTTGGTAGGGGTCCCGGCCGGAAACACCATATATTTT	CASSLVGVPAGNTIYF
14	NA	many	TRBV30	TRBJ1-1	TGTGCCTGGAGTAAAGGACTAAAGAACACTGAAGCTTTCTTT	CAWSKGLKNTEAFF
13	NA	NA	TRBV5-1	TRBJ1-1	TGCGCCAGCTGGGAAGGGACCGCTAATGAAGCTTTCTTT	CASWEGTANEAFF
16	TRBD2	few	TRBV20-1	TRBJ2-1	TGCAGTGCTCCGCACCGCCTAGCGGGAGAGAGGGATGAGCAGTTCTTC	CSAPHRLAGERDEQFF
17	NA	few	TRBV24-1	TRBJ2-2	TGTGCCACCAGTGATTTGGGGCTACAGGATGGGGCCGGGGAGCTGTTTTTT	CATSDLGLQDGAGELFF
15	NA	many	TRBV3-1	TRBJ2-3	TGTGCCAGCAGCCCCCAGCGGGTTCAGGCAGATACGCAGTATTTT	CASSPQRVQADTQYF
13	NA	few	TRBV12-3/TRBV12-4	TRBJ2-6	TGTGCCAGCGGATTCTCTGGGGCCAACGTCCTGACTTTC	CASGFSGANVLTF
14	NA	few	TRBV6-5	TRBJ1-1	TGTGCCAGCAGTTACACACAGGGTGTCACTGAAGCTTTCTTT	CASSYTQGVTEAFF
16	NA	NA	TRBV9	TRBJ2-1	TGTGCCAGCAGCGTGGACTCCACCCTCTCCTACAATGAGCAGTTCTTC	CASSVDSTLSYNEQFF
14	NA	many	TRBV6-1	TRBJ2-7	TGTGCCAGCAAGCAGTTGACAATCTCCTACGAGCAGTACTTC	CASKQLTISYEQYF
14	NA	many	TRBV12-3/TRBV12-4	TRBJ2-3	TGTGCCAGCAGCCTAGACAGTGGAAAGGATACGCAGTATTTT	CASSLDSGKDTQYF
11	NA	few	TRBV20-1	TRBJ2-5	TGCAGTCAGAAAAGGGGGGAGACCCAGTACTTC	CSQKRGETQYF
12	NA	NA	TRBV10-1	TRBJ1-2	TGCGCCAGCAGTGATCGATTGGGCGGCTACACCTTC	CASSDRLGGYTF
14	NA	few	TRBV5-6	TRBJ1-1	TGTGCCAGCAGCTTACATGGGGGCGGAACTGAAGCTTTCTTT	CASSLHGGGTEAFF
16	NA	many	TRBV3-1	TRBJ1-1	TGTGCCAGCAGCCAAGATTCCAACAGGGCTACGGCTGAAGCTTTCTTT	CASSQDSNRATAEAFF
16	TRBD1	NA	TRBV18	TRBJ2-4	TGTGCCAGCTCACCTCGGGACAGGGTGAGCAAAAACATTCAGTACTTC	CASSPRDRVSKNIQYF
11	NA	few	TRBV2	TRBJ1-2	TGTGCCAGCAAGAATTTCTATGGCTACACCTTC	CASKNFYGYTF
12	NA	many	TRBV27	TRBJ2-3	TGTGCCAGCAGTGCCTTGAGAGATACGCAGTATTTT	CASSALRDTQYF
14	NA	few	TRBV4-1	TRBJ1-5	TGCGCCAGCAGCCACGAACAGGGTCCTCAGCCCCAGCATTTT	CASSHEQGPQPQHF
15	TRBD2	few	TRBV5-1	TRBJ2-5	TGCGCCAGCAGCTCTTCCGGGACTAGCGCCGAGACCCAGTACTTC	CASSSSGTSAETQYF
12	NA	few	TRBV30	TRBJ1-1	TGTGCCTGGACCCAGGGTCGGACTGAAGCTTTCTTT	CAWTQGRTEAFF
14	NA	few	TRBV27	TRBJ2-3	TGTGCCAGCAGTTCACTCATAGTCACAGATACGCAGTATTTT	CASSSLIVTDTQYF
15	TRBD1	many	TRBV12-3/TRBV12-4	TRBJ1-1	TGTGCCAGCACGAGGACAGGGAGTTTGAACACTGAAGCTTTCTTT	CASTRTGSLNTEAFF
16	NA	few	TRBV24-1	TRBJ2-1	TGTGCCACCAGTGATTTGCAGGGCGGGACGGGTAATGAGCAGTTCTTC	CATSDLQGGTGNEQFF
14	TRBD2	many	TRBV12-3/TRBV12-4	TRBJ2-3	TGTGCCAGCAGCCCTAGCGGGAGCACAGATACGCAGTATTTT	CASSPSGSTDTQYF
18	TRBD2	few	TRBV5-5	TRBJ2-1	TGTGCCAGCCGAACCGGGACTAGCGGCCTATTGGGGGGGAATGAGCAGTTCTTC	CASRTGTSGLLGGNEQFF
13	NA	few	TRBV30	TRBJ1-1	TGTGCCTGGAGTGCAACAGAGAGACCTGAAGCTTTCTTT	CAWSATERPEAFF